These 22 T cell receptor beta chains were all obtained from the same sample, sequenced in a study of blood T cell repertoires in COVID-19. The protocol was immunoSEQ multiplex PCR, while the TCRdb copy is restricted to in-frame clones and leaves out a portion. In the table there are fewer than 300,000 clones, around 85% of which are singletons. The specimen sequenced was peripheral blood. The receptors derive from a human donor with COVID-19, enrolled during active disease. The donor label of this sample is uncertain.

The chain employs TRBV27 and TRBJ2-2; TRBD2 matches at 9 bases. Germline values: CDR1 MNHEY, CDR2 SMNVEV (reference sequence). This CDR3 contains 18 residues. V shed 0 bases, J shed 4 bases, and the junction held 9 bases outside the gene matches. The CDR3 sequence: CASSLSPSGRMGTGELFF. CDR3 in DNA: TGTGCCAGCAGTTTATCGCCGAGCGGGAGGATGGGCACCGGGGAGCTGTTTTTT.

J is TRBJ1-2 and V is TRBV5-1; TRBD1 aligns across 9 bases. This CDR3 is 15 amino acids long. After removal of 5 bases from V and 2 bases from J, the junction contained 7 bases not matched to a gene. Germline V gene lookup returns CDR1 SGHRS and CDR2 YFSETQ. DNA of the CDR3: TGCGCCAGCAGTTCCTTGGGGACAGGGAACTATGGCTACACCTTC. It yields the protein CASSSLGTGNYGYTF.

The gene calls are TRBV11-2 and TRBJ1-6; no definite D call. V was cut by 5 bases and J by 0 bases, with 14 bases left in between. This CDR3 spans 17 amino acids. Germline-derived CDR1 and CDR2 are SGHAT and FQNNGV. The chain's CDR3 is CASSAGLFTSYNSPLHF. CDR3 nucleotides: TGTGCCAGCAGCGCCGGACTCTTTACCTCCTATAATTCACCCCTCCACTTT. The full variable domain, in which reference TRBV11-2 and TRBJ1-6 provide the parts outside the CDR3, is EAGVAQSPRYKIIEKRQSVAFWCNPISGHATLYWYQQILGQGPKLLIQFQNNGVVDDSQLPKDRFSAERLKGVDSTLKIQPAKLEDSAVYLCASSAGLFTSYNSPLHFGNGTRLTVT.

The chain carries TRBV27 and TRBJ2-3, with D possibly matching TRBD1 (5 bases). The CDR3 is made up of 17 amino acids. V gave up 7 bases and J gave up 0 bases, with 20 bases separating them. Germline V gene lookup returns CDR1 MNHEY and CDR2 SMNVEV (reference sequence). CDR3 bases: TGTGCCAGCATCGGAGTTGAGTCAGGGAAAAGCACAGATACGCAGTATTTT. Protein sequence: CASIGVESGKSTDTQYF.

In DNA form, the CDR3 reads TGTGCCAGCAGTCCACGGACAGGGGCCGGGGAGACCCAGTACTTC. Amino acids: CASSPRTGAGETQYF. The genes are TRBV28 and TRBJ2-5; 9 bases line up with TRBD1. Trimming took 5 bases from V and 5 from J; bases not matched to a gene: 9. From germline, CDR1 is MDHEN and CDR2 SYDVKM. This CDR3 comprises 15 residues.

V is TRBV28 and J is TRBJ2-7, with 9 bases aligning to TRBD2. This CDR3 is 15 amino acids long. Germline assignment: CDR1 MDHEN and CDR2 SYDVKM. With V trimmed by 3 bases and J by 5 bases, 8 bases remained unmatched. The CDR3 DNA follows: TGTGCCAGCAGTTTGCCGGGGACTAGCTTCGACGAGCAGTACTTC. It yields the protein CASSLPGTSFDEQYF.

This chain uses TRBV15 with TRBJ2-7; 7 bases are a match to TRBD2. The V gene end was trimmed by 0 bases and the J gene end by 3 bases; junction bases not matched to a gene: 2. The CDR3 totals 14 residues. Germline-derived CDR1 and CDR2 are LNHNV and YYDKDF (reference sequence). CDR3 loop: CATSRELANYEQYF. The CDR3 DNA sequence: TGTGCCACCAGCAGAGAACTAGCGAACTACGAGCAGTACTTC.

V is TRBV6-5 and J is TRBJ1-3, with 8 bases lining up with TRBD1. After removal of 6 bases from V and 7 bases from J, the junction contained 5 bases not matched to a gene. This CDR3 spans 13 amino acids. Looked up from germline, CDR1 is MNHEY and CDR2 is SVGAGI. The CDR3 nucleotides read TGTGCCAGCAGCCCGAACAGGGGGAACACCATATATTTT. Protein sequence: CASSPNRGNTIYF.

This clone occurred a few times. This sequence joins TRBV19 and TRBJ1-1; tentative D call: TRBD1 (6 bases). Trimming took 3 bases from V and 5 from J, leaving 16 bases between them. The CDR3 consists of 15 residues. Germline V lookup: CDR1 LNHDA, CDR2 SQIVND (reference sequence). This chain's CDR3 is CASSIGTPIQTEAFF. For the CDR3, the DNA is TGTGCCAGTAGTATTGGGACACCCATTCAAACTGAAGCTTTCTTT.

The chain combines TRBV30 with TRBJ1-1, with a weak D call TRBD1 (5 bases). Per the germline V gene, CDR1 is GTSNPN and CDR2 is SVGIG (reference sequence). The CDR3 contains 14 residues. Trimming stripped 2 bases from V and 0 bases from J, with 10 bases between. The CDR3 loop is CAWSWGRMNTEAFF. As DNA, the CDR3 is TGTGCCTGGAGTTGGGGCCGAATGAACACTGAAGCTTTCTTT.

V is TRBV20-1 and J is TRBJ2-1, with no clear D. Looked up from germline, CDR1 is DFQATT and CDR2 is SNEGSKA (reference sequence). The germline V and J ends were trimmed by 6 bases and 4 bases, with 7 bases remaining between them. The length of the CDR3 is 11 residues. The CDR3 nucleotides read TGCAGTGCCTCCGCGTACAATGAGCAGTTCTTC. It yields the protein CSASAYNEQFF.

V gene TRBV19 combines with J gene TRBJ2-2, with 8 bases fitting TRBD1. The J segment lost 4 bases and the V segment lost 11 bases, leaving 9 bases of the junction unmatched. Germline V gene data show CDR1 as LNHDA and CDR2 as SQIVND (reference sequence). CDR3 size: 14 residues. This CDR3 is CAARTGGFTGELFF. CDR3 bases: TGTGCCGCTAGAACAGGGGGATTCACCGGGGAGCTGTTTTTT. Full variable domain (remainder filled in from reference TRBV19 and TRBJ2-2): DGGITQSPKYLFRKEGQNVTLSCEQNLNHDAMYWYRQDPGQGLRLIYYSQIVNDFQKGDIAEGYSVSREKKESFPLTVTSAQKNPTAFYLCAARTGGFTGELFFGEGSRLTVL.

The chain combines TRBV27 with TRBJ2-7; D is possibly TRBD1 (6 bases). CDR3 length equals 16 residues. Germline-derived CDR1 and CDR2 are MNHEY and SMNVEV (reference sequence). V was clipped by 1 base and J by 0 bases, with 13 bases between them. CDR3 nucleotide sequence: TGTGCCAGCAGTTTATACAGGGTTGGGGGCTCCTACGAGCAGTACTTC. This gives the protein CASSLYRVGGSYEQYF.

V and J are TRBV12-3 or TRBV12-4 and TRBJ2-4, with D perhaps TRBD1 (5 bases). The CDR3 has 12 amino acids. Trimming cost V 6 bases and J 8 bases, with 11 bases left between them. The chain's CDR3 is CASRELGDIQYF. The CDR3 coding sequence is TGTGCCAGCAGGGAATTAGGGGACATTCAGTACTTC.

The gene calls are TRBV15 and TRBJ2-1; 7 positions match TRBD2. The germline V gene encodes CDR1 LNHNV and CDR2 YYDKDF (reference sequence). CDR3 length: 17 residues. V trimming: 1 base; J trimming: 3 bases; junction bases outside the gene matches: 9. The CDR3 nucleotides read TGTGCCACCAGCAGAGCGGCTAGCGGTTGGTTCTACAATGAGCAGTTCTTC. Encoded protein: CATSRAASGWFYNEQFF.

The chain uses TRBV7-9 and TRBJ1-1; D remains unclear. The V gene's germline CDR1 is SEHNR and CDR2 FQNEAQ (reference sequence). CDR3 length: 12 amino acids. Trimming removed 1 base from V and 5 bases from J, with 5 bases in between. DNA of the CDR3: TGTGCCAGCAGCTTAGGCCGGACTGAAGCTTTCTTT. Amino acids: CASSLGRTEAFF. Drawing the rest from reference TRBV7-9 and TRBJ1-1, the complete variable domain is DTGVSQNPRHKITKRGQNVTFRCDPISEHNRLYWYRQTLGQGPEFLTYFQNEAQLEKSRLLSDRFSAERPKGSFSTLEIQRTEQGDSAMYLCASSLGRTEAFFGQGTRLTVV.

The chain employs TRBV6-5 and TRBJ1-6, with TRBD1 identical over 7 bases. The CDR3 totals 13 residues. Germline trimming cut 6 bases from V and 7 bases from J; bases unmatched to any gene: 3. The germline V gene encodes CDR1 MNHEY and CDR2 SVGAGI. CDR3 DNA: TGTGCCAGCAGGACAGGGTGGAATTCACCCCTCCACTTT. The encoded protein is CASRTGWNSPLHF.

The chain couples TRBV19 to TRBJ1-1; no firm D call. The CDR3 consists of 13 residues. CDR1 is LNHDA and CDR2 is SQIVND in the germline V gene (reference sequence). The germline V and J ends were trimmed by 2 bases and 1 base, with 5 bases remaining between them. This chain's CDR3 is CASSISQNTEAFF. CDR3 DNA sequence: TGTGCCAGTAGTATATCACAGAACACTGAAGCTTTCTTT.

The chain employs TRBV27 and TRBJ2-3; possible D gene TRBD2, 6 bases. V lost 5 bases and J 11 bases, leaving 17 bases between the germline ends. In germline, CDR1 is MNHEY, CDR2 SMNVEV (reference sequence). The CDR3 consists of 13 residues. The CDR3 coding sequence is TGTGCCAGCAGTCCCCAAAGCGGGCCTCGGCAGTATTTT. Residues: CASSPQSGPRQYF.

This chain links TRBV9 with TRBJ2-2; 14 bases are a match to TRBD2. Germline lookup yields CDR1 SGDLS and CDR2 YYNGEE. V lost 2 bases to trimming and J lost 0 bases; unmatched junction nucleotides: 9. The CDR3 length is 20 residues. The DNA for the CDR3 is TGTGCCAGCAGCGTCTCGTTAGGACTAGCGGGAGGCGCGAACACCGGGGAGCTGTTTTTT. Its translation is CASSVSLGLAGGANTGELFF.

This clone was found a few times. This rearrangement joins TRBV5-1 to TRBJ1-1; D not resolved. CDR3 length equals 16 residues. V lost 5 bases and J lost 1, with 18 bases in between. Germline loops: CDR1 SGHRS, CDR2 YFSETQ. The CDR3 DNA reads TGCGCCAGCAGGTCACCCTCGGCGGCAGAGAACACTGAAGCTTTCTTT. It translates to CASRSPSAAENTEAFF.

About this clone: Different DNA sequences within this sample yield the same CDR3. The CDR3 protein is CASSLGRNTEAFF. CDR3 coding DNA: TGTGCCAGCAGCTTAGGGAGGAACACTGAAGCTTTCTTT. This chain uses TRBV7-2 with TRBJ1-1; no firm D call. The CDR3 spans 13 residues. Trimming took 1 base from V and 1 from J, leaving 4 bases between them. Germline V gene data show CDR1 as SGHTA and CDR2 as FQGNSA.